The 27 T cell receptor beta chains listed next were all sequenced from one sample in a study of cytomegalovirus exposure and HLA in healthy donors. PCR employed 60 Vbeta and 13 Jbeta primers. Generated by immunoSEQ multiplex PCR, the TCRdb table keeps only in-frame clones and is missing some. The sample contains tens of thousands of clones, more than 85% of which appear only once. The sequenced material came from PBMCs. These receptor sequences come from a woman in her late teens or twenties in good health and CMV-seronegative.

V usage is TRBV28 and J usage is TRBJ2-7; 7 bases match TRBD2. The CDR3 loop spans 15 amino acids. V lost 4 bases, J lost 2 bases, and 8 bases stayed unmatched. Germline V CDR1 and CDR2: MDHEN, SYDVKM. CDR3 DNA sequence: TGTGCCAGCAGTTCCTCAGCGGGATCGACCTACGAGCAGTACTTC. It codes for CASSSSAGSTYEQYF.

The V gene is TRBV27, the J gene TRBJ2-3; no definite D call. V was pared by 2 bases and J by 0 bases, with 9 bases between. The CDR3 contains 15 residues. Germline V gene data show CDR1 as MNHEY and CDR2 as SMNVEV (reference sequence). CDR3 loop: CASSLTPRSTDTQYF. For the CDR3, the DNA is TGTGCCAGCAGTTTAACCCCTCGGAGCACAGATACGCAGTATTTT.

The chain couples TRBV5-1 to TRBJ2-5, with 7 bases aligning to TRBD1. The CDR3 totals 17 residues. V gave up 0 bases and J gave up 1 base; unmatched junction bases: 9. The V gene's germline CDR1 is SGHRS and CDR2 YFSETQ. Written as DNA, the CDR3 is TGCGCCAGCAGCTTGGCTTACAGGGGTTTCGTCCAAGAGACCCAGTACTTC. Translating gives CASSLAYRGFVQETQYF.

The V gene is TRBV4-3, the J gene TRBJ1-1; 11 nucleotides line up with TRBD1. The length of the CDR3 is 16 residues. After removal of 0 bases from V and 3 bases from J, the junction contained 3 bases not matched to a gene. Germline V CDR1 and CDR2: LGHNA, YSLEER. CDR3 bases: TGCGCCAGCAGCCAAGATTTGGGACAGGGGGACACTGAAGCTTTCTTT. It specifies CASSQDLGQGDTEAFF.

J is TRBJ1-5 and V is TRBV6-6, with D possibly being TRBD1 (5 bases). The germline V and J ends were trimmed by 10 bases and 0 bases, with 10 bases remaining between them. CDR3 size: 13 residues. Germline V CDR1 and CDR2: MNHNY, SVGAGI (reference sequence). CDR3: CAMRQNSNQPQHF. As DNA, the CDR3 is TGTGCCATGAGACAGAATAGCAATCAGCCCCAGCATTTT.

As DNA, the CDR3 is TGTGCCAGTAGTATAGATCACGGCGGGTTGCGAGAGACCCAGTACTTC. Translated: CASSIDHGGLRETQYF. This chain connects TRBV19 to TRBJ2-5, with D perhaps matching TRBD2 (5 bases). V lost 0 bases, J lost 4 bases, and 15 bases lay in between. The CDR3 is 16 amino acids. Germline loops: CDR1 LNHDA, CDR2 SQIVND (reference sequence).

V and J are TRBV6-1 and TRBJ1-5, with 10 bases identical to TRBD1. The germline gives CDR1 MNHNS, CDR2 SASEGT. The CDR3 sequence is 15 residues long. Unmatched junction bases numbered 5, after V lost 3 bases and J lost 6 bases. CDR3 bases: TGTGCCAGCAGTGAGAGGACAGGGGGACCTCAGCCCCAGCATTTT. Its protein product is CASSERTGGPQPQHF.

The V and J genes are TRBV9 and TRBJ2-1, with 8 bases lining up with TRBD2. Trimming removed 6 bases from V and 4 bases from J; junction bases left unmatched: 15. CDR1 and CDR2 from the germline V gene are SGDLS and YYNGEE. This CDR3 region has 17 residues. The CDR3 loop is CASNGPQSGGLYNEQFF. In nucleotides, the CDR3 is TGTGCCAGCAACGGTCCCCAAAGCGGGGGCCTGTACAATGAGCAGTTCTTC. The full variable domain, rest sourced from reference TRBV9 and TRBJ2-1, is DSGVTQTPKHLITATGQRVTLRCSPRSGDLSVYWYQQSLDQGLQFLIQYYNGEERAKGNILERFSAQQFPDLHSELNLSSLELGDSALYFCASNGPQSGGLYNEQFFGPGTRLTVL.

V usage is TRBV20-1 and J usage is TRBJ2-1; D gene uncertain. This CDR3 spans 11 amino acids. Trimming left V 3 bases short and J 6 bases short, with 6 bases between. Germline V gene sequence: CDR1 DFQATT, CDR2 SNEGSKA (reference sequence). The CDR3: CSASLSNEQFF. CDR3 bases: TGCAGTGCTAGCTTATCCAATGAGCAGTTCTTC.

The CDR3 DNA reads as TGTGCCAGCCGCAGACAGGTGAATACCTACGAGCAGTACTTC. Protein product: CASRRQVNTYEQYF. V is TRBV27 and J is TRBJ2-7; a weak D match, TRBD1 (6 bases). The V and J ends lost 8 bases and 2 bases respectively, with 16 bases between them. There are 14 residues in the CDR3. CDR1 and CDR2 (germline): MNHEY, SMNVEV (reference sequence).

The chain employs TRBV5-4 and TRBJ2-3, with D possibly TRBD1 on 5 matching bases. The V and J ends lost 1 base and 4 bases respectively, with 13 bases between them. The germline V gene has CDR1 SGHNT and CDR2 YYREEE (reference sequence). The CDR3 runs 15 residues. The CDR3 DNA is TGTGCCAGCAGCTTGATACCCGGACAACCAGATACGCAGTATTTT. Translation gives CASSLIPGQPDTQYF.

This rearrangement joins TRBV19 to TRBJ2-7; D possibly corresponds to TRBD2 (7 bases). Germline V gives CDR1 LNHDA, CDR2 SQIVND (reference sequence). The ends were cut back, 2 bases at V and 5 bases at J, with 16 bases in the middle. The CDR3 spans 15 residues. The CDR3 is CASSILWEGVNEQYF. CDR3 DNA sequence: TGTGCCAGTAGTATATTGTGGGAGGGGGTCAACGAGCAGTACTTC.

This clone came up once. The chain combines TRBV27 with TRBJ1-1; perhaps TRBD1 as D (5 bases). V lost 1 base and J 2 bases, leaving 8 bases between the germline ends. From germline, CDR1 is MNHEY and CDR2 SMNVEV (reference sequence). This CDR3 has 14 residues. DNA for the CDR3: TGTGCCAGCAGTTTATTGGGGCTAAACACTGAAGCTTTCTTT. This translates into CASSLLGLNTEAFF.

This clone was picked up a small number of times. The J gene is TRBJ2-2, the V gene TRBV10-3; a weak D match, TRBD2 (6 bases). This CDR3 region has 15 residues. Germline V gene sequence: CDR1 ENHRY, CDR2 SYGVKD. The V and J ends lost 6 bases and 2 bases respectively, with 13 bases between them. DNA for the CDR3: TGTGCCATCAGACGCGGGGCCGAAAACACCGGGGAGCTGTTTTTT. Its translation: CAIRRGAENTGELFF.

The CDR3: CASSPREIAGVVDNEQFF. For the CDR3, the DNA is TGTGCCAGCAGCCCCCGAGAAATAGCGGGAGTCGTCGACAATGAGCAGTTCTTC. The rearrangement uses TRBV7-8 and TRBJ2-1, with 9 bases that match TRBD2. The CDR3 sequence is 18 residues long. The germline gives CDR1 SGHVS, CDR2 FQNEAQ. V shed 5 bases, J shed 5 bases, and the junction held 16 bases outside the gene matches.

The V and J genes are TRBV27 and TRBJ2-2, with 8 bases lining up with TRBD1. V lost 5 bases, J lost 0 bases, and 11 bases stayed unmatched. Germline assignment: CDR1 MNHEY and CDR2 SMNVEV (reference sequence). CDR3 length: 18 amino acids. The CDR3 loop is CASSPLPGGAPNTGELFF. The CDR3 coding sequence is TGTGCCAGCAGTCCACTCCCAGGGGGCGCCCCGAACACCGGGGAGCTGTTTTTT.

This clone was seen a handful of times. V is TRBV27 and J is TRBJ1-1, with TRBD1 identical over 8 bases. This CDR3 is 14 amino acids long. CDR1 MNHEY and CDR2 SMNVEV come from the germline V gene (reference sequence). Germline trimming cut 5 bases from V and 7 bases from J; bases unmatched to any gene: 9. The CDR3 reads CASSIRTGMGEAFF. The CDR3 DNA is TGTGCCAGCAGTATCCGGACAGGGATGGGTGAAGCTTTCTTT.

With regard to this clone: Germline is not matched at one junction end, which may reflect a read error. The genes are TRBV7-9 and TRBJ2-3; D remains unclear. CDR3 length: 13 amino acids. Germline V CDR1 and CDR2: SEHNR, FQNEAQ (reference sequence). The CDR3 DNA reads as TGTTCCAGCAGCTTAACATTCACAGATACGCAGTATTTT. The encoded protein is CSSSLTFTDTQYF.

V gene TRBV7-2 combines with J gene TRBJ2-7; D remains unclear. This CDR3 region has 15 residues. Between the trimmed V and J ends, which lost 2 bases and 0 bases, there was a span of 11 bases. Germline V CDR1 and CDR2: SGHTA, FQGNSA. The CDR3, as DNA: TGTGCCAGCAGCTTAAGTTGGCTCGCCTCCTACGAGCAGTACTTC. It is translated as CASSLSWLASYEQYF. Based on the CDR3 plus reference TRBV7-2 and TRBJ2-7, the full variable domain is GAGVSQSPSNKVTEKGKDVELRCDPISGHTALYWYRQSLGQGLEFLIYFQGNSAPDKSGLPSDRFSAERTGGSVSTLTIQRTQQEDSAVYLCASSLSWLASYEQYFGPGTRLTVT.

This chain links TRBV7-3 with TRBJ2-2; 8 bases align to TRBD1. After removal of 0 bases from V and 4 bases from J, the junction contained 4 bases not matched to a gene. This CDR3 has 16 amino acids. Germline CDR1 is SGHTA and CDR2 is FQGTGA. CDR3 loop: CASSLTTGAGTGELFF. DNA of the CDR3: TGTGCCAGCAGCTTAACGACAGGGGCGGGCACCGGGGAGCTGTTTTTT.

This clone was seen a few times. The rearrangement uses TRBV30 and TRBJ2-7, with 9 bases aligning to TRBD2. Trimming removed 2 bases from V and 5 bases from J; junction bases left unmatched: 7. CDR1 GTSNPN and CDR2 SVGIG come from the germline V gene (reference sequence). The CDR3 loop spans 14 amino acids. Written as DNA, the CDR3 is TGTGCCTGGAGTAGGGGCGGGAGGGCTAACGAGCAGTACTTC. Translation gives CAWSRGGRANEQYF.

The gene calls are TRBV19 and TRBJ2-7; TRBD2 matches 10 bases. CDR3 length: 15 amino acids. The trim removed 3 bases at V and 3 bases at J, leaving 5 bases unmatched. Germline V gives CDR1 LNHDA, CDR2 SQIVND (reference sequence). CDR3 region: CASSIGTSGNYEQYF. CDR3 sequence (DNA): TGTGCCAGTAGTATTGGAACTAGCGGGAACTACGAGCAGTACTTC.

The chain joins TRBV10-3 to TRBJ2-5, with 8 bases identical to TRBD1. The CDR3 length is 13 residues. With 9 bases clipped from V and 5 bases from J, the junction kept 8 bases outside the gene matches. Germline V gene data show CDR1 as ENHRY and CDR2 as SYGVKD. CDR3 amino acids: CAIGQGRGETQYF. The CDR3 nucleotides are TGTGCCATAGGACAGGGCAGAGGGGAGACCCAGTACTTC.

The V and J genes are TRBV6-6 and TRBJ1-3; 8 nucleotides match TRBD1. CDR1 is MNHNY and CDR2 is SVGAGI in the germline V gene (reference sequence). The CDR3 length is 16 residues. J was trimmed by 6 bases and V by 4 bases; bases with no gene match: 11. CDR3 protein: CASSSGRTGRQNTIYF. In DNA, the CDR3 is TGTGCCAGCAGTTCCGGACGGACAGGGCGGCAAAACACCATATATTTT.

V and J are TRBV21-1 and TRBJ2-3; TRBD2, the table's D call, was not compared with the DNA. TRBV21-1 is a listed pseudogene. There are 22 residues in the CDR3. The CDR3 loop is CASSKGGGGMGLAGASTDTQYF. The DNA for the CDR3 is TGTGCCAGCAGCAAAGGCGGGGGGGGTATGGGACTAGCGGGAGCTAGCACAGATACGCAGTATTTT.

The J gene is TRBJ2-2, the V gene TRBV18; TRBD2 matches 7 bases. Germline CDR1 KGHSH, CDR2 LQKENI. The CDR3 is 17 amino acids. The ends lost 2 bases at V and 5 bases at J; junction bases unmatched: 11. CDR3 amino acids: CASSPGSGPSGTGELFF. CDR3 DNA: TGTGCCAGCTCACCAGGATCCGGGCCTAGCGGAACCGGGGAGCTGTTTTTT.

The sample holds a few counts of this clone. The chain uses TRBV6-4 and TRBJ2-2; D remains ambiguous. This CDR3 is 14 amino acids long. V lost 4 bases, J lost 3 bases, and 9 bases lay in between. Looked up from germline, CDR1 is MRHNA and CDR2 is SNTAGT. The CDR3 DNA is TGTGCCAGCAGTGCTTCCCCCGACACCGGGGAGCTGTTTTTT. This translates into CASSASPDTGELFF.